This T cell receptor beta chain emerged from a study of CD8 T cells in ankylosing spondylitis. Using quantitative 5'-RACE with molecular barcodes, the authors made TCR beta libraries. A single record per CDR3 protein comes from TCRdb applying MiXCR to the 5' RACE reads. The sample has more than 600,000 distinct CDR3 sequences; under 20% are singletons. CDR1 and CDR2 from the germline V gene are DFQATT and SNEGSKA (reference sequence). This CDR3 spans 14 amino acids. V lost 3 bases and J lost 5, with 14 bases in between. Study-wide points: Significant enrichment of disease-linked clones was reported in matched ankylosing spondylitis synovial fluid. A TCR beta motif of roughly eight highly homologous variants seemed to mark ankylosing spondylitis blood. The authors found the disease-linked clones to be CD8+ and relatively rare in peripheral blood. Earlier authors reported some of these motif variants in reactive arthritis synovial fluid and blood.

About this clonotype: Its cognate antigen is unknown.

The sample consisted of blood, either unsorted or a sorted T cell fraction (not recorded which). The sequence was collected from a male donor with ankylosing spondylitis. V and J are TRBV20-1 and TRBJ2-1, with D possibly matching TRBD1 (6 bases). The CDR3 region has the DNA TGCAGTGCTAGGGCGGGCGACAGGAACAATGAGCAGTTCTTC. It encodes CSARAGDRNNEQFF.